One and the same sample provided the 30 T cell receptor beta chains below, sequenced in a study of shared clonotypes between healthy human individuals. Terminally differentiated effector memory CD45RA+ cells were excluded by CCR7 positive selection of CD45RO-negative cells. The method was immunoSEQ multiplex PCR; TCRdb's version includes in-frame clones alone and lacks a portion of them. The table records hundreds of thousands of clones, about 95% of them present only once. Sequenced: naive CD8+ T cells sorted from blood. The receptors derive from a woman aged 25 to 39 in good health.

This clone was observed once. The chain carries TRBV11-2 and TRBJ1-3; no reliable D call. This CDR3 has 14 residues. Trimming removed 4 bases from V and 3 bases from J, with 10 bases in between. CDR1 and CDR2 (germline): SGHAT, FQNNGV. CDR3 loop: CASSSTGLGNTIYF. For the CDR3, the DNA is TGTGCCAGCAGCTCCACGGGCCTTGGAAACACCATATATTTT.

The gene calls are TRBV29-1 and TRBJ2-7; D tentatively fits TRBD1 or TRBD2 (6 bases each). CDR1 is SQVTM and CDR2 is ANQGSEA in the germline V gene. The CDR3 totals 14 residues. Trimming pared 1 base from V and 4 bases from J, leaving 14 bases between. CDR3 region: CSVEGTQGRYEQYF. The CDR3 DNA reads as TGCAGCGTTGAAGGTACGCAGGGGAGGTACGAGCAGTACTTC.

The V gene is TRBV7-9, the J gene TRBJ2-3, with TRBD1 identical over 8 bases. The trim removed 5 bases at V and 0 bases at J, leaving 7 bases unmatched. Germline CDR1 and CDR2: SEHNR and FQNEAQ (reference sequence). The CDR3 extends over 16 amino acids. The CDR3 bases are TGTGCCAGCAGCCTACGGGACAGGAGTAGCACAGATACGCAGTATTTT. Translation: CASSLRDRSSTDTQYF.

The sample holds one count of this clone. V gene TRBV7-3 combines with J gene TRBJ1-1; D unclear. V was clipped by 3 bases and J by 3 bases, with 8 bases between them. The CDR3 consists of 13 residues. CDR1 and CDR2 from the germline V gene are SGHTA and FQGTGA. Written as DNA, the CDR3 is TGTGCCAGCAGCTTGGACGGTTACACTGAAGCTTTCTTT. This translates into CASSLDGYTEAFF.

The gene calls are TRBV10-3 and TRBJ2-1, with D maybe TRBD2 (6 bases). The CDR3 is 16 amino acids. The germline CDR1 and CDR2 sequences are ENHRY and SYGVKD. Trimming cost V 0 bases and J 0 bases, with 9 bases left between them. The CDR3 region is CAISESRSGSYNEQFF. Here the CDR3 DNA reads TGTGCCATCAGTGAGTCCCGTAGCGGCTCCTACAATGAGCAGTTCTTC.

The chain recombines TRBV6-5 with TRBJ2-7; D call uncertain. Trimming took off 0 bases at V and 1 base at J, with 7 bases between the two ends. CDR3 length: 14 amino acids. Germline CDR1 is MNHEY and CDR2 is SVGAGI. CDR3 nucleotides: TGTGCCAGCAGTTACTCGCGGAGATCCTACGAGCAGTACTTC. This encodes CASSYSRRSYEQYF.

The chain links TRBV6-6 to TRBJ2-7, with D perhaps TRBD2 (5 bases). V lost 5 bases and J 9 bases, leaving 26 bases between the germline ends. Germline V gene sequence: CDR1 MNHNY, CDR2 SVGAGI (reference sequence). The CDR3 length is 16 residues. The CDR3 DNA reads TGTGCCAGCAGTCGAGAAGGGAGCTCTAGCACTGACGGGCAGTACTTC. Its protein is CASSREGSSSTDGQYF.

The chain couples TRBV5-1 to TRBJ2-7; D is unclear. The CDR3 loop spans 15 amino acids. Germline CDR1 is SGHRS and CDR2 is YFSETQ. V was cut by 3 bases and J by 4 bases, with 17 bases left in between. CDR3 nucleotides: TGCGCCAGCAGCTCGCCCTCGTGGCCTAATTACGAGCAGTACTTC. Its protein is CASSSPSWPNYEQYF.

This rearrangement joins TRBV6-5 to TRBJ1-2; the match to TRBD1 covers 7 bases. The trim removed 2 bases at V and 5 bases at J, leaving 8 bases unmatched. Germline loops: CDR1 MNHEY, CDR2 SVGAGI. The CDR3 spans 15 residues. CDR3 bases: TGTGCCAGCAGTTACCTGAAGACAGGGTGGTATGGCTACACCTTC. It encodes CASSYLKTGWYGYTF.

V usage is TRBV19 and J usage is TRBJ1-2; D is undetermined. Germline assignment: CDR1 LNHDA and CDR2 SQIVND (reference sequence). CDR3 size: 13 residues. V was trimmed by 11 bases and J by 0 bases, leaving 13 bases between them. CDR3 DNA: TGTGCCTGTTTGGGCGGGTCTAACTATGGCTACACCTTC. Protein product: CACLGGSNYGYTF. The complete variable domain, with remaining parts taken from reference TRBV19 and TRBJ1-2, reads DGGITQSPKYLFRKEGQNVTLSCEQNLNHDAMYWYRQDPGQGLRLIYYSQIVNDFQKGDIAEGYSVSREKKESFPLTVTSAQKNPTAFYLCACLGGSNYGYTFGSGTRLTVV.

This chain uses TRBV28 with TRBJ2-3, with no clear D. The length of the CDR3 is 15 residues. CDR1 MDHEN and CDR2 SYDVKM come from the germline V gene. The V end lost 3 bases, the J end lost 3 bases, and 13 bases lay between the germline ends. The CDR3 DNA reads TGTGCCAGCAGTTTTCCCAAGAAAGGGACAGATACGCAGTATTTT. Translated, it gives CASSFPKKGTDTQYF.

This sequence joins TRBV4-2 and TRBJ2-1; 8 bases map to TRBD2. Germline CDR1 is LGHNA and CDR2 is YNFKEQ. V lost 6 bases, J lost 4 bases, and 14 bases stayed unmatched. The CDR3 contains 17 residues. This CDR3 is CASRSRGGATIYNEQFF. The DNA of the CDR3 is TGTGCCAGCAGATCCCGGGGGGGGGCCACAATTTACAATGAGCAGTTCTTC.

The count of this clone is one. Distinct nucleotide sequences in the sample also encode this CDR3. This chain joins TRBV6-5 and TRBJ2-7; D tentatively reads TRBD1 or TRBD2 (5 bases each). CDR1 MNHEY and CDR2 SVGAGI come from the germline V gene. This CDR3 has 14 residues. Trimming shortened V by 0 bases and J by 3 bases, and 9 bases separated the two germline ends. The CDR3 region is CASSYSGASYEQYF. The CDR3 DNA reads TGTGCCAGCAGTTACTCCGGGGCTAGCTACGAGCAGTACTTC.

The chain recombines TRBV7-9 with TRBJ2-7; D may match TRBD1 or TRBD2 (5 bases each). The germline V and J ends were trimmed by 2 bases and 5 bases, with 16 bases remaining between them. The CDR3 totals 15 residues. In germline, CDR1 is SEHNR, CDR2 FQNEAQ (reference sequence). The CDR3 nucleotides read TGTGCCAGCAGCTTAATCGGGGCCGATTGGAACGAGCAGTACTTC. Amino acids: CASSLIGADWNEQYF.

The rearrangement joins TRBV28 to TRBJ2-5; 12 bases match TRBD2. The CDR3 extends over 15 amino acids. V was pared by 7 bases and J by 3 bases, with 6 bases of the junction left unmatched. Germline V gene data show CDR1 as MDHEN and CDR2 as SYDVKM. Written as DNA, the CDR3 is TGTGCCAGCATTCTAGCGGGAGGGTTGAAAGAGACCCAGTACTTC. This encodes CASILAGGLKETQYF.

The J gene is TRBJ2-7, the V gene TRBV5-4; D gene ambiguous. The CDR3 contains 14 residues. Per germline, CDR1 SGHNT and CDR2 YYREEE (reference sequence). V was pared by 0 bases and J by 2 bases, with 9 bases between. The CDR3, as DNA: TGTGCCAGCAGCTTGGACAGTTCAACCTACGAGCAGTACTTC. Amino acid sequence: CASSLDSSTYEQYF.

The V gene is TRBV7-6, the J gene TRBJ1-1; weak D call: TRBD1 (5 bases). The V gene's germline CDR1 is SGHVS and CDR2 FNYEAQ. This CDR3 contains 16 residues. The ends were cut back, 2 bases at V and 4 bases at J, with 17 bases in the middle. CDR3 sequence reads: CASSLTGTPLATEAFF. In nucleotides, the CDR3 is TGTGCCAGCAGCTTAACCGGGACGCCTCTCGCCACTGAAGCTTTCTTT.

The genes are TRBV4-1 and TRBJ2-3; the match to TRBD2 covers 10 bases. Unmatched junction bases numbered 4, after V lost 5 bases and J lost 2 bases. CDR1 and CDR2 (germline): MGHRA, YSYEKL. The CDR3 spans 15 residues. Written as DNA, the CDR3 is TGCGCCAGCAGCTATAGCGGGAGGACCACAGATACGCAGTATTTT. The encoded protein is CASSYSGRTTDTQYF.

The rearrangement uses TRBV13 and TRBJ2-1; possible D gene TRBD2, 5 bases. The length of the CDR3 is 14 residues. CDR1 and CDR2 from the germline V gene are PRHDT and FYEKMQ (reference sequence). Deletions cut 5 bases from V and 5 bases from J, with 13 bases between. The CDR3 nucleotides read TGTGCCAGCAGCACCCAGCGGTCCCACAATGAGCAGTTCTTC. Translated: CASSTQRSHNEQFF.

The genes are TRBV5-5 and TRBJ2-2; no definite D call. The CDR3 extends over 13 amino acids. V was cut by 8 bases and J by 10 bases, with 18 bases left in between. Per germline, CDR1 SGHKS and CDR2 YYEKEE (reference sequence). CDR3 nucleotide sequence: TGTGCCAGTAATTTTGACGGAGACGTGGAGCTGTTTTTT. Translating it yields CASNFDGDVELFF.

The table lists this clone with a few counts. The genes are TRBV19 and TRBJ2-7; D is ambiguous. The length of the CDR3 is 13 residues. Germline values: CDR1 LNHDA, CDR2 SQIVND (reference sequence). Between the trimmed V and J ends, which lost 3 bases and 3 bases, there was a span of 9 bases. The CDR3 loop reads CASSIQAGYEQYF. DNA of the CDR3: TGTGCCAGTAGTATCCAGGCTGGCTACGAGCAGTACTTC.

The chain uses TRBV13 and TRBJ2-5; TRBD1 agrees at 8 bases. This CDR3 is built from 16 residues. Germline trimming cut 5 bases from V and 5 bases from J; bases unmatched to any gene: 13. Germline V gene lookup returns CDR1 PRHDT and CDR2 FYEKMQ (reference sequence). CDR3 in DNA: TGTGCCAGCAGCACAGAAGGACAGGGTCTCTATGAGACCCAGTACTTC. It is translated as CASSTEGQGLYETQYF.

In DNA form, the CDR3 reads TGTGCCAGCAGCCAGAGAACTAGCCCTTTGTTTTCGGACAATGAGCAGTTCTTC. This encodes CASSQRTSPLFSDNEQFF. The chain links TRBV7-2 to TRBJ2-1; weak D call: TRBD2 (6 bases). Trimming took 5 bases from V and 5 from J, leaving 25 bases between them. The length of the CDR3 is 18 residues. Germline lookup yields CDR1 SGHTA and CDR2 FQGNSA.

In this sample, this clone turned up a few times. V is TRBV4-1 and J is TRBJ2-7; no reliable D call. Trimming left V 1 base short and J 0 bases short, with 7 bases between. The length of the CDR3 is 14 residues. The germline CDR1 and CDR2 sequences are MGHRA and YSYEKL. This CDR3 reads CASSQGTTSYEQYF. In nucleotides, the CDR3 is TGCGCCAGCAGCCAAGGAACGACCTCCTACGAGCAGTACTTC.

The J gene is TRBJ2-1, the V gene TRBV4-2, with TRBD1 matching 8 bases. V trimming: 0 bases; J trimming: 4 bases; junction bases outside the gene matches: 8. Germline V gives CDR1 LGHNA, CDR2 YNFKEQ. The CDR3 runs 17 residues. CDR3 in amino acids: CASSQDLGTGLYNEQFF. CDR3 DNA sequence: TGTGCCAGCAGCCAAGATTTGGGGACAGGACTATACAATGAGCAGTTCTTC.

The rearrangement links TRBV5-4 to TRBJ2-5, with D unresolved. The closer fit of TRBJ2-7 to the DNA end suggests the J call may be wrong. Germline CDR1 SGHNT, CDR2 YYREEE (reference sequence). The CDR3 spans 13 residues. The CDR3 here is CASSFPETYEQYF. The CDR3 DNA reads TGTGCCAGCAGCTTTCCAGAGACCTACGAGCAGTACTTC.

The CDR3 DNA reads TGCGCCAGCAGCCCGACTTTAAACACCGGGGAGCTGTTTTTT. Encoded protein: CASSPTLNTGELFF. This chain connects TRBV4-1 to TRBJ2-2; no firm D call. The CDR3 extends over 14 amino acids. V shed 4 bases and J shed 2 bases, with 8 bases lying between them. Germline assignment: CDR1 MGHRA and CDR2 YSYEKL.

The CDR3 bases are TGTGCCAGCAGCACGGAGCCGGGACTAATATACAATGAGCAGTTCTTC. Translation: CASSTEPGLIYNEQFF. The genes are TRBV7-6 and TRBJ2-1, with 7 bases fitting TRBD2. Germline V gives CDR1 SGHVS, CDR2 FNYEAQ. The trim removed 5 bases at V and 4 bases at J, leaving 11 bases unmatched. This CDR3 is 16 amino acids long.

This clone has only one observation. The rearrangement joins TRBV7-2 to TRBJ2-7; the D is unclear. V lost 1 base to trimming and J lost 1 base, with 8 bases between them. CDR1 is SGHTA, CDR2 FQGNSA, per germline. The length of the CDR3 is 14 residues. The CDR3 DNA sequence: TGTGCCAGCAGCTTAGACAATGGGTCCTACGAGCAGTACTTC. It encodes CASSLDNGSYEQYF.

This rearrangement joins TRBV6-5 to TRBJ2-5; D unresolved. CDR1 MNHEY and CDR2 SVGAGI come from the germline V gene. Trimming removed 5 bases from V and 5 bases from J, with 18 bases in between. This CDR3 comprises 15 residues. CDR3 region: CASSNEQNLGETQYF. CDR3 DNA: TGTGCCAGCAGTAACGAACAGAATCTAGGGGAGACCCAGTACTTC.